This TCR beta chain came from a study of blood T cells in healthy people across ages (dated by TCRdb to 2013 to 2016). Regarding the study in general: In model experiments, template switching captured about one uniquely barcoded TCR beta cDNA molecule for every two T cells. Age-related changes in TCR beta repertoire diversity were measured in the study by deep sequencing normalized with unique cDNA molecular identifiers. The donors were split into four age groups: young (average approximately 16 years), middle-aged (39), aged (about 56) and long-lived (under 90). Using the same blood draw, the study looked at two additional independent replicas of 1 million unique cDNA reads for two donors, one aged 18 to 30 and the other aged 80 or older. Donors of different ages were randomly distributed across sequencing lanes to avoid experimental bias. Overall study results and their limits: Total diversity estimates from one million sequenced T cells were considered lower bounds and underestimates. A strong correlation was found between observed TCR beta diversity and the percentage of naive T cells measured by flow cytometry. Bulk unsorted PBMC profiling prevented conclusive comparison of naive and antigen-experienced compartments. Compared with the aged group, more naive CD4+ T cells, fewer expanded clones and increased TCR diversity were shown by the long-lived group, suggesting age selection. Because the CMV infection status of the donors was unknown, age-related changes in expanded clonotypes may potentially have been confounded. Observed TCR beta diversity per million T cells fell roughly linearly with age, and a significant reduction was already apparent by age roughly 40.

This clonotype was counted many times. The specificity of this receptor is unknown. Within one base of it there is no much larger clone, and no base qualities were kept. Spanning cysteine to phenylalanine, the CDR3 consists of 12 amino acids. Left in the record is the CDR3 DNA by itself, 36 bases read in frame from the first base. At the junction V is shortened by 2 bases and J by 13 bases, with 14 bases in between. CDR1 and CDR2 (SGHTA, FQGNSA) derive from the germline V gene. The roughly 42 donors, aged about 6 to 95 years, were systemically healthy Caucasian individuals from Russia. Each donor gave about 10 milliliters of peripheral blood, drawn into EDTA-treated Vacutainer tubes. PBMCs were isolated by Ficoll-Paque density-gradient centrifugation, with at least 7 million obtained per sample. Total RNA, at least 6 micrograms per sample, was extracted from PBMCs with Trizol reagent. For every donor, flow cytometry on a PBMC aliquot measured the percentage of naive CD45RAhigh/CD27high T cells.

Receptor libraries were prepared by 5' RACE. Instrument on record: Illumina HiSeq 2500. A second roughly 6 to 12 cycle PCR used a sample-barcoded 5' primer and a J-beta primer mix. A unique molecular identifier was introduced onto each TCR beta cDNA molecule by a template-switch 5' adaptor carrying 12 random nucleotides. At least 2.5 million CDR3-containing paired-end reads were obtained from each sample. First-strand cDNA synthesis was performed from all RNA using the Mint cDNA synthesis kit, with priming by a TRBC-specific oligonucleotide. All cDNA was treated with uracil-DNA glycosylase and then went through a first 18-cycle PCR with the universal primers M1SS and BC2_uni_R. The published analysis was carried out like this. For normalization, 1 million high-quality reads were randomly selected from each sample, with every read carrying a distinct molecular identifier. Reads sharing molecular identifiers were discarded rather than binned into consensus sequences. MiTCR, run with a Q25 quality threshold and the strictest error-elimination algorithm, handled CDR3 identification, clonotype clustering and error correction. Lower-bound total TCR beta diversity was estimated with a nonparametric unseen species model using Euler transformation. TCRdb ran its own pipeline on the public reads, namely fastp trimming at Q25 and MiXCR clone calling, and kept in-frame beta chains. Rows are unified per CDR3 protein, each entry keeping the most common DNA and genes. These V and J calls originate from TCRdb's pipeline instead of the authors' own analysis. A total of about 640,000 distinct CDR3 sequences appear in this sample, approximately 30% of them only once. Jointly, the top ten make up about a sixth of the sample.

The clonotype comes from a woman older than 75 in good health. Recombination linked TRBV7-2 to TRBJ2-5; 6 matching bases give a weak D call of TRBD1. The specimen sequenced was blood. The CDR3 protein is CASSLQGLEAYF. The nucleotides read TGTGCCAGCAGCTTACAGGGGCTGGAAGCGTACTTC.